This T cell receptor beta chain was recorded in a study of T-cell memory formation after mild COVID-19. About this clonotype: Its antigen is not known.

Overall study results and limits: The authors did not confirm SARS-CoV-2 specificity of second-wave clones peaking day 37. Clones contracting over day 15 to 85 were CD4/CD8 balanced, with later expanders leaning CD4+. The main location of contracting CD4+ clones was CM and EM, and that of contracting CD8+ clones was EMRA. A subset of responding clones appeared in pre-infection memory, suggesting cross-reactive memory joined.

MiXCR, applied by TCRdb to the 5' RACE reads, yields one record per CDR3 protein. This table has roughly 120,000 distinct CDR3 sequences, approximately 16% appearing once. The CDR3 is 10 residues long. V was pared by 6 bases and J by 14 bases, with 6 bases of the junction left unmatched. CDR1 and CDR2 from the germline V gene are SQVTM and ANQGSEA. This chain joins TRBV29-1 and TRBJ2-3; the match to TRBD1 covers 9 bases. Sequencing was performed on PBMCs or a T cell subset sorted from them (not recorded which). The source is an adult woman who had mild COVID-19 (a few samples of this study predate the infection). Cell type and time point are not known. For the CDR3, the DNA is TGCAGCGTGTCCGGGACAGGGATGTATTTT. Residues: CSVSGTGMYF.